These 7 T cell receptor beta chains were sequenced from one sample in a study of beta chain features in type 1 diabetes. Study observations and caveats: There was a moderate but significant shortening of TCRB CDR3s in all four CD4+ subsets of Type 1 diabetes patients.

Antigen specificity for these receptors is unknown. As every portion of the isolated RNA was reverse transcribed, the sequencing read expressed TCRB transcripts. Some clones are missing from TCRdb's copy, which holds only in-frame ones; the method was immunoSEQ multiplex PCR. This table has 640,000 or so clones, roughly an eighth appearing once. Sequencing was carried out using naive CD4+ T cells from blood. The receptors were sampled from a man aged 18 to 35 with type 1 diabetes.

V is TRBV18 and J is TRBJ2-3, with TRBD2 identical over 10 bases. The CDR3 spans 17 residues. Germline V gene data show CDR1 as KGHSH and CDR2 as LQKENI. J was trimmed by 0 bases and V by 3 bases; bases with no gene match: 6. The CDR3 here is CASSPLGLAASTDTQYF. In DNA form, the CDR3 reads TGTGCCAGCTCACCGTTAGGACTAGCGGCTAGCACAGATACGCAGTATTTT.

CDR3 in amino acids: CASSPGQGYNEQFF. The CDR3 DNA follows: TGTGCCAGCTCCCCGGGACAGGGGTACAATGAGCAGTTCTTC. The chain is built from TRBV28 and TRBJ2-1; 10 nucleotides match TRBD1. The J segment lost 4 bases and the V segment lost 8 bases, leaving 5 bases of the junction unmatched. This CDR3 contains 14 residues. Germline lookup yields CDR1 MDHEN and CDR2 SYDVKM.

This clone turned up a few times. The chain links TRBV5-1 to TRBJ2-2, with 7 bases that match TRBD1. J gave up 9 bases and V 5 bases, and 10 bases lay outside the gene matches. The CDR3 spans 14 residues. Germline CDR1 and CDR2: SGHRS and YFSETQ. CDR3 sequence: CASSSGQVVRELFF. The CDR3 bases are TGCGCCAGCAGTAGTGGACAGGTGGTCCGGGAGCTGTTTTTT.

This clone has just a few counts. V usage is TRBV28 and J usage is TRBJ1-2, with 9 bases lining up with TRBD1. Germline lookup yields CDR1 MDHEN and CDR2 SYDVKM. The CDR3 runs to 14 residues. V shed 6 bases and J 5 bases; nucleotides not matched to a gene: 7. CDR3 region: CASRTGTGWYGYTF. CDR3 nucleotide sequence: TGTGCCAGCAGAACCGGGACAGGGTGGTATGGCTACACCTTC.

This clone was found a few times. This chain uses TRBV7-9 with TRBJ1-5; tentative D call: TRBD1 (6 bases). The V end lost 5 bases, the J end lost 4 bases, and 12 bases lay between the germline ends. The germline gives CDR1 SEHNR, CDR2 FQNEAQ (reference sequence). The CDR3 runs 14 residues. Here the CDR3 DNA reads TGTGCCAGCAGCCCGGGACACATAAATCAGCCCCAGCATTTT. Protein: CASSPGHINQPQHF.

This clone was detected only a few times. The J gene is TRBJ1-3, the V gene TRBV5-1; D gene uncertain. The CDR3 has 15 amino acids. V lost 3 bases and J 0 bases, leaving 10 bases between the germline ends. Germline V gene sequence: CDR1 SGHRS, CDR2 YFSETQ. The CDR3 is CASSSGRSSGNTIYF. As DNA, the CDR3 is TGCGCCAGCAGCTCGGGCCGAAGCTCTGGAAACACCATATATTTT. Full variable domain (rest looked up from reference TRBV5-1 and TRBJ1-3): KAGVTQTPRYLIKTRGQQVTLSCSPISGHRSVSWYQQTPGQGLQFLFEYFSETQRNKGNFPGRFSGRQFSNSRSEMNVSTLELGDSALYLCASSSGRSSGNTIYFGEGSWLTVV.

The chain links TRBV7-9 to TRBJ2-1, with 7 bases matching TRBD1. Looked up from germline, CDR1 is SEHNR and CDR2 is FQNEAQ (reference sequence). CDR3 size: 14 residues. The V gene end was trimmed by 0 bases and the J gene end by 14 bases; junction bases not matched to a gene: 10. CDR3 sequence (DNA): TGTGCCAGCAGCTTAGCCCCCCTACAGGGGTATGAGTTCTTC. Its translation is CASSLAPLQGYEFF.